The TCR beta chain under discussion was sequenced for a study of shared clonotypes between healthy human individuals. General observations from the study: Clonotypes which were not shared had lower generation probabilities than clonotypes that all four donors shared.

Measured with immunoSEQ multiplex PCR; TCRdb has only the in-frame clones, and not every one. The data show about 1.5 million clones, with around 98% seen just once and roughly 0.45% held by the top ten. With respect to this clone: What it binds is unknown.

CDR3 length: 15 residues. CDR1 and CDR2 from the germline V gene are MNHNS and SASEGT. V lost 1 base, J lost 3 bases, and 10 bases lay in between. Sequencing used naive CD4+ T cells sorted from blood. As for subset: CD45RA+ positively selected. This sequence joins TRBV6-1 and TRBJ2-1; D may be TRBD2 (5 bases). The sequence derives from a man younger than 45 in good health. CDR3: CASSEVSASYNEQFF. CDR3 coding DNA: TGTGCCAGCAGTGAAGTTAGCGCCAGCTACAATGAGCAGTTCTTC.